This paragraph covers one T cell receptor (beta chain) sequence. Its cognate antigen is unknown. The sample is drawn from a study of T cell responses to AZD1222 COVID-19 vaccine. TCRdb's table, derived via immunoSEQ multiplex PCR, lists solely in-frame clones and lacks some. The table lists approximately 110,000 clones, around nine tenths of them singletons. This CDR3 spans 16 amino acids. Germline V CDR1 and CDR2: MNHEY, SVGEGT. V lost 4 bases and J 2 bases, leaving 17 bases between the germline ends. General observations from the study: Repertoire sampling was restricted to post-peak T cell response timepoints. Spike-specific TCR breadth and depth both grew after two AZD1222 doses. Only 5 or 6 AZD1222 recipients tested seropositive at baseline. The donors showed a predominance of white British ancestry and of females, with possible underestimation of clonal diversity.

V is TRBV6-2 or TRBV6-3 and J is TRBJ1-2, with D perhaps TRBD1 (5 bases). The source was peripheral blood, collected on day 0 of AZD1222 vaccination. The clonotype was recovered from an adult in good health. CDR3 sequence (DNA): TGTGCCAGCAGTTCCCATAGGGGAGATCAGAACTATGGCTACACCTTC. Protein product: CASSSHRGDQNYGYTF.